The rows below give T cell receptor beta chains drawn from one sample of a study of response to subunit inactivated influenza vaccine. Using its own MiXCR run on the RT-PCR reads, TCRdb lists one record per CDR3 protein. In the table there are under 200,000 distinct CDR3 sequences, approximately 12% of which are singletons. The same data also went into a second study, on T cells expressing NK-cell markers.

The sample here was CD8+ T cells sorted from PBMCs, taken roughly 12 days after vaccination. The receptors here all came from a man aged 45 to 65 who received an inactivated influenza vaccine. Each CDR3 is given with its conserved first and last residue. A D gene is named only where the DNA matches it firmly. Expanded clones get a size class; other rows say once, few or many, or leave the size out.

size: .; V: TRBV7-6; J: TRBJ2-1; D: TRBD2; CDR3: CASSPNPGLPSTREQFF; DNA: TGTGCCAGCAGCCCAAATCCGGGACTACCCTCTACACGAGAGCAGTTCTTC
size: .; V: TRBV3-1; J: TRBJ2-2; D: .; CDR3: CASSQYYTLPGELFF; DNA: TGTGCCAGCAGCCAATACTACACCTTGCCCGGGGAGCTGTTTTTT
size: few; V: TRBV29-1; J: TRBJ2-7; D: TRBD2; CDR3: CSVEGRSGSTYEQYF; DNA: TGCAGCGTTGAAGGTAGAAGCGGGAGTACCTACGAGCAGTACTTC
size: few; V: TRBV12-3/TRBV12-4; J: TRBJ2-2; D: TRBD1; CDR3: CASSWLTGDFGGELFF; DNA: TGTGCCAGCAGCTGGCTGACAGGGGACTTTGGCGGGGAGCTGTTTTTT
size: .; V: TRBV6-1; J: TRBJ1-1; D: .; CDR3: CASRDNLNTEAFF; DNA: TGTGCCAGCAGGGACAATCTAAACACTGAAGCTTTCTTT
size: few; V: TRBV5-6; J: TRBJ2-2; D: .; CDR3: CASSLNFAGELFF; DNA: TGTGCCAGCAGCTTGAATTTCGCCGGGGAGCTGTTTTTT
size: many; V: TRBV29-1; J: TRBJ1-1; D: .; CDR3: CSVEFGGGTEAFF; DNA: TGCAGCGTTGAATTCGGGGGCGGCACTGAAGCTTTCTTT
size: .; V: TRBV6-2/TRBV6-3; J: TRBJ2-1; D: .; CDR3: CASSYRLGSVYYNEQFF; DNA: TGTGCCAGCAGTTACCGTCTGGGTAGCGTCTACTACAATGAGCAGTTCTTC
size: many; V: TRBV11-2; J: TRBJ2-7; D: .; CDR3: CASSLGTHYEQYF; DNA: TGTGCCAGCAGCTTAGGTACACACTACGAGCAGTACTTC
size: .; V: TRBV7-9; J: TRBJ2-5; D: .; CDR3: CASSLALAASETQYF; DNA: TGTGCCAGCAGCTTAGCACTAGCAGCCTCGGAGACCCAGTACTTC
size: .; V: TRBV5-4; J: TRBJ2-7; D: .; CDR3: CASSLFLGDEQYF; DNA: TGTGCCAGCAGCTTGTTTCTGGGGGACGAGCAGTACTTC
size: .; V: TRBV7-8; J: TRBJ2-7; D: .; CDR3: CASSGRGAREDEQYF; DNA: TGTGCCAGCAGCGGACGGGGGGCCCGGGAAGACGAGCAGTACTTC
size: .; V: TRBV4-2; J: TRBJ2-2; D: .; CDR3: CASSQNQINTGELFF; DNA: TGTGCCAGCAGCCAAAACCAAATTAACACCGGGGAGCTGTTTTTT
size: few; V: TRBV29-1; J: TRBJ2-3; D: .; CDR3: CSVERTGTDTQYF; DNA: TGCAGCGTTGAAAGGACTGGCACAGATACGCAGTATTTT
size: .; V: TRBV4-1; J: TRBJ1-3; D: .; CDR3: CASSQEDRWGNTIYF; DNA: TGCGCCAGCAGCCAAGAGGACAGATGGGGAAACACCATATATTTT
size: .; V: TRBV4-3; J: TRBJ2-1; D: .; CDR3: CASSSQGRNSEQFF; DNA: TGCGCCAGCAGCAGTCAGGGGAGGAATAGTGAGCAGTTCTTC
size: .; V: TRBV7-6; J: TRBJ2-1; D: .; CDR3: CASSLSAPRNEQFF; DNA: TGTGCCAGCAGCTTATCGGCCCCACGGAATGAGCAGTTCTTC
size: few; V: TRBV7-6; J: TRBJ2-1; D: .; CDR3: CASSLFTGIYNEQFF; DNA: TGTGCCAGCAGCTTATTCACCGGGATCTACAATGAGCAGTTCTTC
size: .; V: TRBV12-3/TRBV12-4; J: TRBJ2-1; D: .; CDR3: CASTLNRPNNEQFF; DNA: TGTGCCAGCACTTTGAACAGGCCCAACAATGAGCAGTTCTTC
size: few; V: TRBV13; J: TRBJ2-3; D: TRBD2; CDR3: CASSPPGLGRGHGTQYF; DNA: TGTGCCAGCAGCCCTCCGGGACTAGGTAGGGGCCATGGTACGCAGTATTTT
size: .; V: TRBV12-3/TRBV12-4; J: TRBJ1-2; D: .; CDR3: CASSMDNPNYGYTF; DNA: TGTGCCAGCAGTATGGACAACCCCAACTATGGCTACACCTTC
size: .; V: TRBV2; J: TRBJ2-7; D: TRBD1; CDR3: CASPTGPSPYEQYF; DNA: TGTGCCAGCCCGACAGGGCCGTCCCCCTACGAGCAGTACTTC
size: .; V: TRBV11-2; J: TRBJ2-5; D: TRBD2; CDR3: CASSLEPLAGLETQYF; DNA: TGTGCCAGCAGCTTAGAACCGCTAGCGGGATTAGAGACCCAGTACTTC
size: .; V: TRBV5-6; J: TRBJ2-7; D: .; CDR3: CASSLASVTYEQYF; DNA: TGTGCCAGCAGCTTGGCCAGTGTTACCTACGAGCAGTACTTC
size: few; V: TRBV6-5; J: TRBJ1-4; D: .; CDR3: CASSSDSRKLFF; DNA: TGTGCCAGCAGTTCCGACAGTCGGAAACTGTTTTTT
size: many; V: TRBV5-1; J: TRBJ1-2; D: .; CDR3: CASSRNPAPVEKGYGYTF; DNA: TGCGCCAGCAGCCGTAACCCGGCCCCAGTCGAAAAAGGCTATGGCTACACCTTC
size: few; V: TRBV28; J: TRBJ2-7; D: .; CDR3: CASSLAGKFYEQYF; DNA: TGTGCCAGCAGTTTGGCAGGGAAATTCTACGAGCAGTACTTC
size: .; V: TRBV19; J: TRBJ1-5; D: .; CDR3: CASSVPGNQPQHF; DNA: TGTGCCAGTAGCGTGCCGGGCAATCAGCCCCAGCATTTT
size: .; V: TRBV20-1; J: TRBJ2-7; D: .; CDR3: CSALLASPNYEQYF; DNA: TGCAGTGCTCTCTTAGCGTCACCCAATTACGAGCAGTACTTC
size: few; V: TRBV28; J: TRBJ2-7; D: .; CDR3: CASSYTGGDEQYF; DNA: TGTGCCAGCAGTTACACAGGGGGGGACGAGCAGTACTTC
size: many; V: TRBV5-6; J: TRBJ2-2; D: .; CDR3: CASSLAITGELFF; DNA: TGTGCCAGCAGCTTGGCCATCACCGGGGAGCTGTTTTTT
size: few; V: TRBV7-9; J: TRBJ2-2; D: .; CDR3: CASSRSGTGELFF; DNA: TGTGCCAGCAGCCGTAGTGGAACCGGGGAGCTGTTTTTT
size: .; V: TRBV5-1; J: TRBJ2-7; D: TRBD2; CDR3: CASTSVASRWDEQYF; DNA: TGCGCCAGTACTAGCGTGGCCAGTAGATGGGACGAGCAGTACTTC
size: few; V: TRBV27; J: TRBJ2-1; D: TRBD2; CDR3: CASRSFRLAGGPPPSYNEQFF; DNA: TGTGCCAGCAGAAGTTTCAGACTAGCGGGGGGGCCCCCCCCCTCCTACAATGAGCAGTTCTTC
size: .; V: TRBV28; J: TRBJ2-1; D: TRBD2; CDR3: CASSYLSGTLINEQFF; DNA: TGTGCCAGCAGTTACCTTAGCGGGACCTTGATTAATGAGCAGTTCTTC
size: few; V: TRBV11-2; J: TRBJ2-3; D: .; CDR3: CASSLDNATYTDTQYF; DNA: TGTGCCAGCAGCTTAGATAACGCTACATACACAGATACGCAGTATTTT
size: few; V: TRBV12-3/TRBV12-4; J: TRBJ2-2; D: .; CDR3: CASSLGARVAAGELFF; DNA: TGTGCCAGCAGTTTAGGAGCCAGGGTTGCAGCCGGGGAGCTGTTTTTT
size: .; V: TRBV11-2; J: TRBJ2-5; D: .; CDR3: CASSLEYSSIETQYF; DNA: TGTGCCAGCAGCTTAGAATACAGTTCCATTGAGACCCAGTACTTC
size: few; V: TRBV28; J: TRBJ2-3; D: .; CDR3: CASSPWGLAARDSTDTQYF; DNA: TGTGCCAGCAGTCCCTGGGGGCTAGCGGCAAGGGATAGCACAGATACGCAGTATTTT
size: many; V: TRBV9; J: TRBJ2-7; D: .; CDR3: CASSVEARTYEQYF; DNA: TGTGCCAGCAGCGTAGAGGCACGGACCTACGAGCAGTACTTC
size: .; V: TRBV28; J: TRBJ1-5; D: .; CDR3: CASSLWGKGNQPQHF; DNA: TGTGCCAGCAGTTTGTGGGGAAAGGGCAATCAGCCCCAGCATTTT
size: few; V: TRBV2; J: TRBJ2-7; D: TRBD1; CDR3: CASSAGQGFLEQYF; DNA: TGTGCCAGCAGCGCGGGACAGGGATTCTTGGAGCAGTACTTC
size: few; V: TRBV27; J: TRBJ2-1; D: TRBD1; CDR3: CASSLGDVGDRGVSEQFF; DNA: TGTGCCAGCAGTTTAGGTGACGTCGGGGACAGGGGTGTGAGTGAGCAGTTCTTC
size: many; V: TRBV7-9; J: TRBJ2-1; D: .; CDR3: CASSYSGNEQFF; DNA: TGTGCCAGCAGCTATAGCGGCAATGAGCAGTTCTTC
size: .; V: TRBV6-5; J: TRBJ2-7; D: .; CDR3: CASSYSSKGSEQYF; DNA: TGTGCCAGCAGTTACTCGAGTAAGGGATCCGAGCAGTACTTC
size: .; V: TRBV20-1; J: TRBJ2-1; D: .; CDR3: CSARDTTGTKNYNEQFF; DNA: TGCAGTGCTAGAGATACCACCGGGACAAAAAACTACAATGAGCAGTTCTTC
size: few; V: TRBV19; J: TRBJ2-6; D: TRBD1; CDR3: CASSTWTGPRSGANVLTF; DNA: TGTGCCAGTAGTACCTGGACAGGGCCTCGCTCTGGGGCCAACGTCCTGACTTTC
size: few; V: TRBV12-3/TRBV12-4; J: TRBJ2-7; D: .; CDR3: CASTLGQARGEYEQYF; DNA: TGTGCCAGCACCTTAGGGCAGGCCAGGGGGGAGTACGAGCAGTACTTC